This TCR beta chain originates from a study of T cell repertoires in cytomegalovirus infection. The germline V gene has CDR1 ENHRY and CDR2 SYGVKD. V dropped 8 bases and J dropped 3; count of bases not matched to a gene: 17. This CDR3 spans 17 amino acids. To note about this clonotype: Its antigen is currently unknown.

TCRdb analysed the reads with MiXCR anew, one entry per CDR3 protein. The sample lists 200,000 or so distinct CDR3 sequences; 35% to 40% were seen once. Study-wide results and limits: Of the TCR beta families, the public ones yielded a cumulative frequency that identified carriers of CMV plus the relevant HLA.

The source is a human donor in good health (CMV status not recorded). Some clones in this sample may be carry-over from other donors' samples. The chain links TRBV10-3 to TRBJ1-2, with 8 bases that match TRBD1. The material sequenced was CD8+ T cells from cultured PBMCs, taken from culture after CMV antigen stimulation. CDR3 residues: CAIGWQGAPKTDYGYTF. CDR3 coding DNA: TGTGCCATCGGGTGGCAGGGGGCACCCAAGACTGACTATGGCTACACCTTC.